This TCR beta chain was sequenced for a study of T cells in Graves' hyperthyroidism and ophthalmopathy. This clonotype has just a few counts. Compared with germline, one end of the junction differs, possibly owing to a read error. The length of the CDR3 is 12 residues. Germline CDR1 and CDR2: MNHEY and SMNVEV (reference sequence). RNA transcripts were the template for amplifying TCR beta CDR3 regions. The HTBI primer set served for first-round RT-PCR of the TCR CDR3. TCRdb recomputed calls from the multiplex PCR reads with MiXCR, one row per CDR3 protein. Of approximately 590,000 distinct CDR3 sequences in the sample, approximately 14% were seen once.

The TCR comes from a woman under 40 with Graves' hyperthyroidism. The sequenced sample was blood. The gene calls are TRBV27 and TRBJ1-2; TRBD1 is a possible D gene (6 bases). The CDR3 DNA reads as TGTGCCAGCAGTGTATCAGGGGTTGGCTACACCTTC. Translating it yields CASSVSGVGYTF.